The 28 T cell receptor beta chains listed next were all sequenced from one sample in a study of blood T cell repertoires in COVID-19. Sequencing was performed with immunoSEQ multiplex PCR; in TCRdb, only in-frame clones are kept and a portion is missing. The table records about 200,000 clones, just under 85% of them present only once. Sequencing input: peripheral blood. These receptors were obtained from a woman in her 70s with active or convalescent COVID-19.

A note on this clone: Within the sample, other DNA sequences also encode this same CDR3. The chain is built from TRBV7-3 and TRBJ2-6, with D possibly TRBD1 on 5 matching bases. CDR1 is SGHTA, CDR2 FQGTGA, per germline. V dropped 6 bases and J dropped 0 bases, with 9 bases sitting between them. The CDR3 loop spans 15 amino acids. The CDR3 coding sequence is TGTGCCAGCAGTCCAGGGTCCTCTGGGGCCAACGTCCTGACTTTC. This translates into CASSPGSSGANVLTF.

This clone appeared a single time. This chain links TRBV6-6 with TRBJ2-1, with TRBD2 identical over 11 bases. The trim removed 5 bases at V and 3 bases at J, leaving 12 bases unmatched. This CDR3 comprises 18 residues. The germline gives CDR1 MNHNY, CDR2 SVGAGI (reference sequence). The chain's CDR3 is CASSRLAGGAGGYNEQFF. DNA of the CDR3: TGTGCCAGCAGTCGATTAGCGGGAGGGGCCGGGGGCTACAATGAGCAGTTCTTC.

The chain has TRBV20-1 and TRBJ2-7; 10 bases fit TRBD1. Germline V gene sequence: CDR1 DFQATT, CDR2 SNEGSKA (reference sequence). V shed 3 bases, J shed 6 bases, and the junction held 8 bases outside the gene matches. The CDR3 contains 14 residues. The CDR3 bases are TGCAGTGCTAGTAGACGGGACAGGGGCGGCGAGCAGTACTTC. Translating gives CSASRRDRGGEQYF.

The CDR3 protein is CASVGLAGDNEQFF. The CDR3 DNA reads as TGTGCCAGCGTCGGACTAGCGGGAGACAATGAGCAGTTCTTC. The chain couples TRBV2 to TRBJ2-1; 13 nucleotides line up with TRBD2. After removal of 8 bases from V and 5 bases from J, the junction contained 3 bases not matched to a gene. CDR1 and CDR2 from the germline V gene are SNHLY and FYNNEI. The CDR3 has 14 amino acids.

CDR3 residues: CASSPREGRSYEQYF. Written as DNA, the CDR3 is TGTGCCAGCAGCCCAAGGGAGGGAAGGTCCTACGAGCAGTACTTC. The rearrangement links TRBV7-9 to TRBJ2-7; TRBD2 matches at 7 bases. With 5 bases clipped from V and 1 base from J, the junction kept 8 bases outside the gene matches. The CDR3 extends over 15 amino acids. The germline gives CDR1 SEHNR, CDR2 FQNEAQ (reference sequence).

This sequence joins TRBV30 and TRBJ1-4; 7 nucleotides align to TRBD1. Germline CDR1 reads GTSNPN; CDR2 reads SVGIG (reference sequence). The CDR3 runs 14 residues. Germline trimming cut 0 bases from V and 7 bases from J; bases unmatched to any gene: 5. As DNA, the CDR3 is TGTGCCTGGAGTGTACCCGGGACAGCTGAAAAACTGTTTTTT. Protein sequence: CAWSVPGTAEKLFF.

As regards this clone: Additional DNA sequences in this sample encode the identical CDR3. This rearrangement joins TRBV19 to TRBJ2-1; 11 positions agree with TRBD2. The CDR3 is 14 amino acids. Germline CDR1 is LNHDA and CDR2 is SQIVND (reference sequence). The V gene end was trimmed by 4 bases and the J gene end by 5 bases; junction bases not matched to a gene: 1. The CDR3 here is CASSRLAGNNEQFF. The CDR3 DNA sequence: TGTGCCAGTAGTAGACTAGCGGGAAACAATGAGCAGTTCTTC.

This clone was counted only a few times. The rearrangement joins TRBV28 to TRBJ1-5; 8 nucleotides line up with TRBD1. V shed 5 bases and J 4 bases; nucleotides not matched to a gene: 7. This CDR3 region has 15 residues. Germline V gives CDR1 MDHEN, CDR2 SYDVKM. The CDR3 is CASSPRDRLNQPQHF. The CDR3 DNA reads as TGTGCCAGCAGTCCTCGGGACAGGTTAAATCAGCCCCAGCATTTT.

This clone occurred a few times. This CDR3 reads CASRQLAGGGNEQFF. CDR3 nucleotides: TGTGCCAGCAGGCAACTAGCGGGAGGAGGGAATGAGCAGTTCTTC. The chain joins TRBV2 to TRBJ2-1, with TRBD2 matching over 12 bases. Trimming at V came to 6 bases and at J to 7 bases, leaving 7 bases not matched to a gene. CDR1 is SNHLY, CDR2 FYNNEI, per germline. The CDR3 is made up of 15 amino acids.

In DNA form, the CDR3 reads TGTGCCAGCAGGCCTGGTAGCGGGAGTCGGTCGGAGCAGTTCTTC. Translating gives CASRPGSGSRSEQFF. The rearrangement uses TRBV28 and TRBJ2-1, with 9 nucleotides matching TRBD2. This CDR3 is 15 amino acids long. Germline CDR1 and CDR2: MDHEN and SYDVKM. V lost 6 bases to trimming and J lost 10 bases; unmatched junction nucleotides: 13. Complete variable domain (other parts from reference TRBV28 and TRBJ2-1): DVKVTQSSRYLVKRTGEKVFLECVQDMDHENMFWYRQDPGLGLRLIYFSYDVKMKEKGDIPEGYSVSREKKERFSLILESASTNQTSMYLCASRPGSGSRSEQFFGPGTRLTVL.

The gene calls are TRBV6-6 and TRBJ1-2, with a weak D call TRBD1 (5 bases). Germline V lookup: CDR1 MNHNY, CDR2 SVGAGI (reference sequence). V lost 2 bases, J lost 6 bases, and 13 bases lay in between. CDR3 length equals 14 residues. This chain's CDR3 is CASSYIRRADGYTF. The CDR3 DNA sequence: TGTGCCAGCAGTTACATCCGCAGGGCCGATGGCTACACCTTC.

The V gene is TRBV2, the J gene TRBJ2-2; TRBD1 aligns across 7 bases. Germline trimming cut 7 bases from V and 1 base from J; bases unmatched to any gene: 3. The CDR3 has 14 residues. Germline CDR1 and CDR2: SNHLY and FYNNEI. The CDR3: CASTRTGNTGELFF. In DNA, the CDR3 is TGTGCCAGCACCCGGACAGGGAACACCGGGGAGCTGTTTTTT.

V usage is TRBV7-9 and J usage is TRBJ2-7, with 9 bases fitting TRBD2. CDR1 and CDR2 (germline): SEHNR, FQNEAQ (reference sequence). Trimming took 5 bases from V and 0 from J; bases not matched to a gene: 14. CDR3 length: 18 amino acids. DNA of the CDR3: TGTGCCAGCAGCCCGGTGGGCCTAGCGGGATATTCCTCCTACGAGCAGTACTTC. Translating it yields CASSPVGLAGYSSYEQYF.

This clone was detected only once. This chain joins TRBV30 and TRBJ2-7; 10 bases agree with TRBD2. The germline V gene has CDR1 GTSNPN and CDR2 SVGIG (reference sequence). The CDR3 covers 12 residues. The ends lost 4 bases at V and 6 bases at J; junction bases unmatched: 3. CDR3 nucleotides: TGTGCCTGGACTAGCGGGAGAAGCGAGCAGTACTTC. Residues: CAWTSGRSEQYF.

The chain has TRBV21-1 and TRBJ2-7; the table assigns TRBD2, which was not confirmed against the DNA. TRBV21-1 is described as a pseudogene. There are 14 residues in the CDR3. The CDR3: CASSSPGGPGEQYF. The CDR3 nucleotides are TGTGCCAGCAGCTCTCCCGGGGGTCCGGGAGAGCAGTACTTC.

This chain joins TRBV3-1 (or the pseudogene TRBV3-2) and TRBJ1-1; TRBD1 aligns across 9 bases. This CDR3 contains 19 residues. Germline V CDR1 and CDR2: LGHDT, YNNKEL (reference sequence). The V segment lost 2 bases and the J segment 4 bases; nucleotides outside the gene matches: 17. DNA for the CDR3: TGTGCCAGCAGCCAAATAACCGTGGACAGGGGTATCTGGGTCACTGAAGCTTTCTTT. Its protein is CASSQITVDRGIWVTEAFF.

This chain joins TRBV14 and TRBJ2-1, with 7 bases matching TRBD1. Germline loops: CDR1 SGHDN, CDR2 FVKESK. V lost 0 bases, J lost 4 bases, and 6 bases stayed unmatched. CDR3 length: 16 residues. This CDR3 is CASSQDRGRTYNEQFF. CDR3 nucleotide sequence: TGTGCCAGCAGCCAAGATAGGGGGCGGACTTACAATGAGCAGTTCTTC.

The genes are TRBV5-1 and TRBJ2-5, with D maybe TRBD2 (5 bases). The CDR3 consists of 15 residues. Trimming took off 4 bases at V and 5 bases at J, with 18 bases between the two ends. CDR1 is SGHRS, CDR2 YFSETQ, per germline. The CDR3, as DNA: TGCGCCAGCAGCCGGAGTATGGGGATAGCGGAGACCCAGTACTTC. It encodes CASSRSMGIAETQYF.

The gene calls are TRBV5-1 and TRBJ2-7, with TRBD2 matching over 9 bases. The CDR3 consists of 15 residues. Trimming took 1 base from V and 2 from J; bases not matched to a gene: 4. Germline CDR1 SGHRS, CDR2 YFSETQ. CDR3 loop: CASSLSSGGTYEQYF. The CDR3 DNA reads as TGCGCCAGCAGCTTGAGTAGCGGGGGTACCTACGAGCAGTACTTC.

As concerns this clone: This same CDR3 is encoded by further DNA sequences in the sample. The rearrangement uses TRBV19 and TRBJ1-4; tentatively, D is TRBD1 (5 bases). CDR1 and CDR2 from the germline V gene are LNHDA and SQIVND (reference sequence). This CDR3 spans 13 amino acids. Deletions cut 3 bases from V and 8 bases from J, with 10 bases between. CDR3 DNA sequence: TGTGCCAGTAGTATTTCAGGGAACGAAAAACTGTTTTTT. Encoded protein: CASSISGNEKLFF.

The chain links TRBV15 to TRBJ2-5, with 7 bases fitting TRBD1. Germline-derived CDR1 and CDR2 are LNHNV and YYDKDF (reference sequence). V dropped 3 bases and J dropped 5; count of bases not matched to a gene: 6. There are 14 residues in the CDR3. The CDR3 loop is CATSRRTGGETQYF. CDR3 nucleotides: TGTGCCACCAGCAGGCGGACAGGCGGGGAGACCCAGTACTTC.

The count of this clone is one. The V call is TRBV7-3, the J call TRBJ1-6, with TRBD1 identical over 7 bases. CDR1 is SGHTA and CDR2 is FQGTGA in the germline V gene. This CDR3 is built from 15 residues. After removal of 4 bases from V and 10 bases from J, the junction contained 10 bases not matched to a gene. Here the CDR3 DNA reads TGTGCCAGCAGCTCGAGGACAGGTGTAAAGTCACCCCTCCACTTT. Its protein product is CASSSRTGVKSPLHF. The whole variable domain, filled in from reference TRBV7-3 and TRBJ1-6, reads GAGVSQTPSNKVTEKGKYVELRCDPISGHTALYWYRQSLGQGPEFLIYFQGTGAADDSGLPNDRFFAVRPEGSVSTLKIQRTERGDSAVYLCASSSRTGVKSPLHFGNGTRLTVT.

The chain links TRBV5-1 to TRBJ2-7, with 7 nucleotides matching TRBD2. J lost 0 bases, V lost 2 bases, and 5 bases had no gene match. Germline CDR1 is SGHRS and CDR2 is YFSETQ. The CDR3 is made up of 15 amino acids. The CDR3 loop reads CASSFSGRASYEQYF. The CDR3 DNA sequence: TGCGCCAGCAGCTTTTCAGGGAGGGCCTCCTACGAGCAGTACTTC.

This clone appeared a single time. The rearrangement joins TRBV18 to TRBJ2-5; TRBD2 matches at 9 bases. In germline, CDR1 is KGHSH, CDR2 LQKENI. The CDR3 runs 15 residues. The V segment lost 3 bases and the J segment 5 bases; nucleotides outside the gene matches: 7. This CDR3 is CASSPFSGGSETQYF. The CDR3 DNA reads as TGTGCCAGCTCACCCTTTAGCGGGGGCAGCGAGACCCAGTACTTC.

This clone showed up just a few times. The rearrangement links TRBV27 to TRBJ1-6; a possible D gene is TRBD1 (5 bases). Per germline, CDR1 MNHEY and CDR2 SMNVEV (reference sequence). CDR3 length equals 14 residues. Trimming took off 7 bases at V and 8 bases at J, with 15 bases between the two ends. CDR3 sequence (DNA): TGTGCCAGCACCCAAGGGCAGGGATATTCACCCCTCCACTTT. This codes for CASTQGQGYSPLHF.

The chain carries TRBV6-5 and TRBJ1-1; TRBD1 might be the D (5 bases). The ends were cut back, 11 bases at V and 11 bases at J, with 24 bases in the middle. The CDR3 is 13 amino acids. The V gene's germline CDR1 is MNHEY and CDR2 SVGAGI. The CDR3 protein is CASKRDSSAWAFF. CDR3 nucleotides: TGTGCCTCGAAACGGGACTCCTCAGCGTGGGCTTTCTTT.

The V and J genes are TRBV19 and TRBJ2-4; TRBD2 might be the D (6 bases). V was trimmed by 2 bases and J by 9 bases, leaving 20 bases between them. This CDR3 has 16 residues. Germline V gives CDR1 LNHDA, CDR2 SQIVND (reference sequence). In DNA, the CDR3 is TGTGCCAGTAGTATAAGGGTTCGGAGGGGAGTCAGCATTCAGTACTTC. Translation gives CASSIRVRRGVSIQYF.

A single count supports this clone. The rearrangement joins TRBV6-1 to TRBJ2-1, with 10 positions matching TRBD1. V lost 3 bases, J lost 3 bases, and 2 bases stayed unmatched. The CDR3 length is 15 residues. CDR1 and CDR2 (germline): MNHNS, SASEGT. CDR3 nucleotide sequence: TGTGCCAGCAGTGAGGACAGGGGGGACTACAATGAGCAGTTCTTC. Translation gives CASSEDRGDYNEQFF.